What follows describes a single T cell receptor beta chain. Its cognate antigen is unknown. This specimen comes from a study of blood T cells in healthy people across ages. Whole-study findings and limits: Diversity of TCR beta correlated strongly with naive T cell percentage. The long-lived group displayed more naive CD4+ cells, plus higher diversity, than the aged donors did.

The use of a sample-barcoded 5' primer and a J-beta primer mix characterized a second PCR of 7 to 11 cycles. TCRdb reanalysed the 5' RACE reads using MiXCR and keeps one entry per CDR3 protein. The sample has hundreds of thousands of distinct CDR3 sequences, 44% seen once. Trimming pared 5 bases from V and 3 bases from J, leaving 15 bases between. Germline V lookup: CDR1 SGHTA, CDR2 FQGNSA. The CDR3 totals 15 residues. Per-sample yields of isolated PBMCs were at least 6.5 million. This TCR derives from a man aged 60 to 69 in good health. Sequencing input: blood. This chain joins TRBV7-2 and TRBJ2-3; D possibly corresponds to TRBD2 (5 bases). This chain's CDR3 is CASSTNGVRTDTQYF. The CDR3 DNA follows: TGTGCCAGCAGCACCAACGGGGTTCGGACAGATACGCAGTATTTT.